This T cell receptor beta chain originates from a study of OX40 agonist ivuxolimab in advanced cancers. The protocol was immunoSEQ multiplex PCR, while the TCRdb copy is restricted to in-frame clones and leaves out a portion. The sample lists 50,000 to 80,000 clones; more than 80% were seen once. The germline CDR1 and CDR2 sequences are MGHDK and SYGVNS. The CDR3 spans 16 residues. V was pared by 10 bases and J by 6 bases, with 14 bases of the junction left unmatched. The TCR comes from an adult with an advanced solid tumor such as melanoma, head and neck, liver or kidney cancer. The V call is TRBV25-1, the J call TRBJ2-3, with 12 nucleotides matching TRBD1. Sequenced here: CD4+ or CD8+ T cells sorted from blood, sampled in a trial of the OX40 agonist ivuxolimab. The CDR3 DNA reads as TGTGCCACCACGAATCCGGGACAGGGGGCCGCTGATACGCAGTATTTT. Amino acids: CATTNPGQGAADTQYF.